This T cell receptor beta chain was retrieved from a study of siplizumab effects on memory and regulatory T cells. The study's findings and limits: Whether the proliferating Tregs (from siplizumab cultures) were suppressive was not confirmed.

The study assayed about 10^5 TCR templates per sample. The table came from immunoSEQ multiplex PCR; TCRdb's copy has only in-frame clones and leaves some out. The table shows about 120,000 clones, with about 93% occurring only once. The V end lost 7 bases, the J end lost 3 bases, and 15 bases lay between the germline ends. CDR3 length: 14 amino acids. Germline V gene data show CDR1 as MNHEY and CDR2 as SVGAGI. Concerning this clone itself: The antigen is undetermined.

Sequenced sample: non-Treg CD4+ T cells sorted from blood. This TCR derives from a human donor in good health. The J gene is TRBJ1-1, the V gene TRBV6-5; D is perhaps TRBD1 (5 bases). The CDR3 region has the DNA TGTGCCAGCATAAACCCTTCGGGGCACACTGAAGCTTTCTTT. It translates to CASINPSGHTEAFF.